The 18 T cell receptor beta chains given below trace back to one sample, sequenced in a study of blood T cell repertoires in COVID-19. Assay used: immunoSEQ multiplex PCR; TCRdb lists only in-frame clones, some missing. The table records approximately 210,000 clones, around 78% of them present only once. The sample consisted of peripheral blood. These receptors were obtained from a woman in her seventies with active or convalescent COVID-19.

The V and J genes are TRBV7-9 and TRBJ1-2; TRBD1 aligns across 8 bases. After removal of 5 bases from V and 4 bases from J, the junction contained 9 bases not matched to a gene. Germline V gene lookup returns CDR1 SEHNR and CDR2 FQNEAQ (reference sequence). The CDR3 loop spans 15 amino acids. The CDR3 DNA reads TGTGCCAGCAGCCCCGAAACCGACAGGGGCTATGGCTACACCTTC. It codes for CASSPETDRGYGYTF.

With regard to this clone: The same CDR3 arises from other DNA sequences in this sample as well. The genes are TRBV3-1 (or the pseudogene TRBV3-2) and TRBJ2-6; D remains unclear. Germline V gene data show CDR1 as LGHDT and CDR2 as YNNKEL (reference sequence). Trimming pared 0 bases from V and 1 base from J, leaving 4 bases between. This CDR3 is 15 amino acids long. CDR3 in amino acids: CASSQDSSGANVLTF. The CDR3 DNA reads TGTGCCAGCAGCCAAGACAGTTCTGGGGCCAACGTCCTGACTTTC.

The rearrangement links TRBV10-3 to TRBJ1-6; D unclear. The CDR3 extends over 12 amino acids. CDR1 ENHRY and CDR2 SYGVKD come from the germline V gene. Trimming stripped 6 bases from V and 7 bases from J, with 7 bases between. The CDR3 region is CAISLQNSPLHF. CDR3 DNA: TGTGCCATCAGCTTACAGAATTCACCCCTCCACTTT.

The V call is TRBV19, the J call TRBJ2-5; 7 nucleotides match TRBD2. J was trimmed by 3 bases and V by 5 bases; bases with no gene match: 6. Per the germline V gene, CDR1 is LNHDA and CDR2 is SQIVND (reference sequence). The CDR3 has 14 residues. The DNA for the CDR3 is TGTGCCAGTAGTCCCTGGGGGGGGAAAGAGACCCAGTACTTC. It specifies CASSPWGGKETQYF. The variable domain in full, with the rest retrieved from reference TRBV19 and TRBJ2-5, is DGGITQSPKYLFRKEGQNVTLSCEQNLNHDAMYWYRQDPGQGLRLIYYSQIVNDFQKGDIAEGYSVSREKKESFPLTVTSAQKNPTAFYLCASSPWGGKETQYFGPGTRLLVL.

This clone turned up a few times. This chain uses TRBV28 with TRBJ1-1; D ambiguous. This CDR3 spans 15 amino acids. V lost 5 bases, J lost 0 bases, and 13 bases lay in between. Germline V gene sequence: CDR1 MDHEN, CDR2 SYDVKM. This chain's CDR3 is CASSPSVVLNTEAFF. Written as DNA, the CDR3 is TGTGCCAGCAGTCCCTCGGTAGTGCTGAACACTGAAGCTTTCTTT.

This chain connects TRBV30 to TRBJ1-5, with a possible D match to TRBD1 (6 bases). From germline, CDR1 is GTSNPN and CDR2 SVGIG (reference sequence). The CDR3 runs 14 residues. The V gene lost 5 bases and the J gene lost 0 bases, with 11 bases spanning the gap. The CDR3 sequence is CAWSRGFSNQPQHF. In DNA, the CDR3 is TGTGCCTGGTCCAGGGGCTTTAGCAATCAGCCCCAGCATTTT.

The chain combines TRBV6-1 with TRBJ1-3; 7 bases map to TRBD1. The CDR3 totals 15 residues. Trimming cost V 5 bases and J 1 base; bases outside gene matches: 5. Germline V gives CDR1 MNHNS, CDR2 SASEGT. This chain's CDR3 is CASSSTGLSGNTIYF. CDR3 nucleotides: TGTGCCAGCAGTTCGACAGGGTTGTCTGGAAACACCATATATTTT.

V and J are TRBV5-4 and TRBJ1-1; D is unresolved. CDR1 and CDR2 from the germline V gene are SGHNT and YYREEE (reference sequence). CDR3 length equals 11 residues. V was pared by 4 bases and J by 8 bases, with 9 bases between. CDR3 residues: CASSRLSEAFF. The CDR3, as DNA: TGTGCCAGCAGCCGACTATCAGAAGCTTTCTTT.

DNA for the CDR3: TGCGCCAGCAGCCAGCAAACCACCGGGACAGGGTTATGGGACACTGAAGCTTTCTTT. It is translated as CASSQQTTGTGLWDTEAFF. V and J are TRBV4-1 and TRBJ1-1; 9 bases align to TRBD1. Germline V CDR1 and CDR2: MGHRA, YSYEKL. The V segment lost 3 bases and the J segment 3 bases; nucleotides outside the gene matches: 17. CDR3 length: 19 amino acids.

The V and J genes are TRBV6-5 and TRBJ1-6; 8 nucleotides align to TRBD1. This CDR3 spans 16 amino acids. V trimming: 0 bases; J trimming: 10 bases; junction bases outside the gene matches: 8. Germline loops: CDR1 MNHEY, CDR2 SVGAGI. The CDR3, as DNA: TGTGCCAGCAGTTACTCGTCAACAGGGGGTTGGTCACCCCTCCACTTT. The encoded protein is CASSYSSTGGWSPLHF.

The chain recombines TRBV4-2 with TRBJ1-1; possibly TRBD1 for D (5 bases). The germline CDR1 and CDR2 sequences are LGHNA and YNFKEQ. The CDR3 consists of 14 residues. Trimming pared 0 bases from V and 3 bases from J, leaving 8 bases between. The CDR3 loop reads CASSQEWGYTEAFF. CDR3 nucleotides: TGTGCCAGCAGCCAAGAGTGGGGCTACACTGAAGCTTTCTTT.

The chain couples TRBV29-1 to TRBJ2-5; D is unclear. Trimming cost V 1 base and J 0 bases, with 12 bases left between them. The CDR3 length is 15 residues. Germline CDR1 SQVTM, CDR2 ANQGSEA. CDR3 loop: CSVEGIGVYQETQYF. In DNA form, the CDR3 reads TGCAGCGTTGAAGGTATCGGAGTGTACCAAGAGACCCAGTACTTC.

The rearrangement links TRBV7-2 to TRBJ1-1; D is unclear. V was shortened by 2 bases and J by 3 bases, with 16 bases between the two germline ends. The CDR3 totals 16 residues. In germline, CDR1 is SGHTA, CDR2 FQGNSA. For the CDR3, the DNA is TGTGCCAGCAGCTTATCGGCTTCCCTCGGGGACACTGAAGCTTTCTTT. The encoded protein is CASSLSASLGDTEAFF.

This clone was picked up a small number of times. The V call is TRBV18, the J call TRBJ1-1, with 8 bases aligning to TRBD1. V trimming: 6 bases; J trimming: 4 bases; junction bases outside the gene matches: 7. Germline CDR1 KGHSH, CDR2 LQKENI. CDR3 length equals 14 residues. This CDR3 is CASSRETGGTEAFF. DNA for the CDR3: TGTGCCAGCTCCCGAGAAACAGGGGGCACTGAAGCTTTCTTT.

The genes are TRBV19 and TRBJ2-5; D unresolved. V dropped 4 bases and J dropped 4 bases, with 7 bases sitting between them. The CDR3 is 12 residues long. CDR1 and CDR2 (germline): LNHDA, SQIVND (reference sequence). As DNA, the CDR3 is TGTGCCAGTAGTAATACGGGAGAGACCCAGTACTTC. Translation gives CASSNTGETQYF.

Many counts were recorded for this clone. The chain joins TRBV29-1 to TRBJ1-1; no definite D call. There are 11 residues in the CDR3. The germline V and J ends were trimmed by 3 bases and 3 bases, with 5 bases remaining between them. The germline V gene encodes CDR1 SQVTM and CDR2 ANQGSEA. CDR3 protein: CSVERYTEAFF. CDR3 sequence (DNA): TGCAGCGTTGAGCGGTACACTGAAGCTTTCTTT.

The CDR3 coding sequence is TGTGCCAGCTCCCCCAGGACAGGTGGGGAGGAAAAACTGTTTTTT. It codes for CASSPRTGGEEKLFF. The genes are TRBV18 and TRBJ1-4; 7 nucleotides line up with TRBD1. The CDR3 is made up of 15 amino acids. The germline V gene encodes CDR1 KGHSH and CDR2 LQKENI. The ends lost 6 bases at V and 8 bases at J; junction bases unmatched: 12. Supplemented by reference TRBV18 and TRBJ1-4, the full variable domain reads NAGVMQNPRHLVRRRGQEARLRCSPMKGHSHVYWYRQLPEEGLKFMVYLQKENIIDESGMPKERFSAEFPKEGPSILRIQQVVRGDSAAYFCASSPRTGGEEKLFFGSGTQLSVL.

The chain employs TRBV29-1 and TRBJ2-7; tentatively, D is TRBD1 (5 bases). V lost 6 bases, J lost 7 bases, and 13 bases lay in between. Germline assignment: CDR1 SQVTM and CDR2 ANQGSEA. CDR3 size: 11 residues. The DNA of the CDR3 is TGCAGCGTGCGACCCCAGGGTGAGCAGTACTTC. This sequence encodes CSVRPQGEQYF.